The following is a TCR beta chain sequence with its context. PCR employed 60 Vbeta and 13 Jbeta primers. Some clones are missing from TCRdb's copy, which holds only in-frame ones; the method was immunoSEQ multiplex PCR. The table records 100,000 to 150,000 clones, 10% to 13% of them present only once. The data belong to a study of cytomegalovirus exposure and HLA in healthy donors. The CDR3 runs to 15 residues. The ends were cut back, 4 bases at V and 2 bases at J, with 12 bases in the middle. CDR1 is MGHRA, CDR2 YSYEKL, per germline. The sequenced sample consisted of PBMCs. This receptor was taken from a woman aged 18-35 years in good health and CMV-seropositive. The rearrangement links TRBV4-1 to TRBJ2-1; D perhaps matches TRBD2 (5 bases). CDR3 DNA: TGCGCCAGCAGCCCCCCCCGGGGTACCTACAATGAGCAGTTCTTC. Encoded protein: CASSPPRGTYNEQFF.